These 13 T cell receptor beta chains came from one sample sequenced in a study of T-cell reconstitution after alpha-beta-depleted transplantation in children. Unique molecular identifiers were built into the TCRbeta library. MiXCR, applied by TCRdb to the PCR reads, yields one record per CDR3 protein. The repertoire holds roughly 340,000 distinct CDR3 sequences, with roughly 17% as singletons. Material: PBMCs, mostly from graft donor cells, obtained 360 days after TCRalphabeta/CD19-depleted stem cell transplant. Receptors originate from a male patient under 10 years old who had a stem cell transplant for acute lymphoblastic leukemia, so the T cells may come from the graft donor.

This clonotype was recorded at least ten times. This rearrangement joins TRBV12-3 or TRBV12-4 to TRBJ2-3; 7 bases agree with TRBD1. With 0 bases clipped from V and 5 bases from J, the junction kept 2 bases outside the gene matches. This CDR3 has 14 residues. CDR3 sequence reads: CASSLAGQEDTQYF. CDR3 coding DNA: TGTGCCAGCAGTTTAGCCGGACAGGAAGATACGCAGTATTTT.

The rearrangement joins TRBV28 to TRBJ1-3; D possibly corresponds to TRBD1 (6 bases). The CDR3 length is 15 residues. Germline V gene lookup returns CDR1 MDHEN and CDR2 SYDVKM. The V and J ends lost 6 bases and 4 bases respectively, with 16 bases between them. The CDR3 region is CASRVVGAKGNTIYF. The CDR3 coding sequence is TGTGCCAGCAGGGTAGTGGGGGCTAAAGGAAACACCATATATTTT.

This clonotype was counted only a few times. The chain recombines TRBV2 with TRBJ1-1; D ambiguous. Germline CDR1 reads SNHLY; CDR2 reads FYNNEI. CDR3 length: 11 residues. The V gene lost 8 bases and the J gene lost 6 bases, with 10 bases spanning the gap. The CDR3 DNA follows: TGTGCCAGCCGGGTGACACCTGAAGCTTTCTTT. Translating gives CASRVTPEAFF. The full variable domain, completed using reference TRBV2 and TRBJ1-1, is EPEVTQTPSHQVTQMGQEVILRCVPISNHLYFYWYRQILGQKVEFLVSFYNNEISEKSEIFDDQFSVERPDGSNFTLKIRSTKLEDSAMYFCASRVTPEAFFGQGTRLTVV.

This chain joins TRBV6-5 and TRBJ2-3; D possibly corresponds to TRBD2 (5 bases). Germline V gives CDR1 MNHEY, CDR2 SVGAGI. The V gene lost 2 bases and the J gene lost 5 bases, with 11 bases spanning the gap. This CDR3 comprises 14 residues. The CDR3 bases are TGTGCCAGCAGTTACACCCTTCGGGGAGATACGCAGTATTTT. Translating gives CASSYTLRGDTQYF.

This clonotype was seen more than once but under ten times. The chain employs TRBV28 and TRBJ1-2; 10 bases agree with TRBD1. The CDR3 spans 14 residues. Trimming at V came to 2 bases and at J to 4 bases, leaving 1 base not matched to a gene. Germline CDR1 reads MDHEN; CDR2 reads SYDVKM. The CDR3 here is CASSLGDRGYGYTF. The CDR3 DNA reads TGTGCCAGCAGTTTAGGGGACAGGGGCTATGGCTACACCTTC.

This clonotype showed up just a few times. Germline is not matched at one junction end, which may reflect a read error. CDR3 protein: CASSQTSGVARNIQYF. Here the CDR3 DNA reads TGTGCCAGCAGTCAGACTAGCGGTGTAGCCAGAAACATTCAGTACTTC. The chain joins TRBV12-3 or TRBV12-4 to TRBJ2-4, with TRBD2 matching over 9 bases. The length of the CDR3 is 16 residues.

This clonotype was picked up a small number of times. The gene calls are TRBV25-1 and TRBJ1-2, with D perhaps matching TRBD1 (6 bases). V lost 5 bases, J lost 8 bases, and 18 bases lay in between. The CDR3 runs to 14 residues. In germline, CDR1 is MGHDK, CDR2 SYGVNS. As DNA, the CDR3 is TGTGCCAGCAGTTTACCCCAGGGGTTTGGAGGCTACACCTTC. It yields the protein CASSLPQGFGGYTF.

This chain connects TRBV4-1 to TRBJ2-1; 11 nucleotides agree with TRBD2. Trimming cost V 0 bases and J 8 bases; bases outside gene matches: 9. Germline CDR1 MGHRA, CDR2 YSYEKL. This CDR3 is built from 17 residues. The CDR3 sequence is CASSQDSGRAFGDEQFF. Written as DNA, the CDR3 is TGCGCCAGCAGCCAAGATAGCGGGAGGGCCTTCGGAGATGAGCAGTTCTTC.

This clonotype was observed many times. V usage is TRBV4-1 and J usage is TRBJ2-1; D is ambiguous. This CDR3 contains 15 residues. Germline-derived CDR1 and CDR2 are MGHRA and YSYEKL. Trimming shortened V by 0 bases and J by 0 bases, and 6 bases separated the two germline ends. The CDR3, as DNA: TGCGCCAGCAGCCAAGACGGATTCTCCTACAATGAGCAGTTCTTC. It specifies CASSQDGFSYNEQFF.

CDR3 in amino acids: CASSYSPRNHYEQYF. Written as DNA, the CDR3 is TGTGCCAGCAGTTACTCGCCCAGGAACCACTACGAGCAGTACTTC. The rearrangement uses TRBV6-5 and TRBJ2-7; D gene unclear. There are 15 residues in the CDR3. The germline V and J ends were trimmed by 0 bases and 3 bases, with 12 bases remaining between them. Germline lookup yields CDR1 MNHEY and CDR2 SVGAGI.

V gene TRBV5-2 combines with J gene TRBJ2-6; the D segment call TRBD1 is taken from the table without a DNA check. TRBV5-2 is annotated as a pseudogene. The CDR3 runs 19 residues. DNA of the CDR3: TGTGCCAGCAGGGGGCCCCACACACGGCTGGATCCTGGGGCCAACGTCCTGACTTTC. Its translation is CASRGPHTRLDPGANVLTF.

This chain connects TRBV4-2 to TRBJ2-7, with 12 bases aligning to TRBD2. V shed 1 base, J shed 7 bases, and the junction held 8 bases outside the gene matches. This CDR3 contains 16 residues. From germline, CDR1 is LGHNA and CDR2 YNFKEQ. The CDR3 loop reads CASSQGLAGGPTEQYF. CDR3 nucleotides: TGTGCCAGCAGCCAAGGGCTAGCGGGAGGGCCTACTGAGCAGTACTTC.

The V and J genes are TRBV6-6 and TRBJ1-2, with D possibly matching TRBD1 (5 bases). The CDR3 is made up of 13 amino acids. V lost 7 bases and J 8 bases, leaving 17 bases between the germline ends. The V gene's germline CDR1 is MNHNY and CDR2 SVGAGI (reference sequence). The CDR3 protein is CASTSIVGTGYTF. The DNA of the CDR3 is TGTGCCAGCACCAGCATAGTAGGGACGGGCTACACCTTC.